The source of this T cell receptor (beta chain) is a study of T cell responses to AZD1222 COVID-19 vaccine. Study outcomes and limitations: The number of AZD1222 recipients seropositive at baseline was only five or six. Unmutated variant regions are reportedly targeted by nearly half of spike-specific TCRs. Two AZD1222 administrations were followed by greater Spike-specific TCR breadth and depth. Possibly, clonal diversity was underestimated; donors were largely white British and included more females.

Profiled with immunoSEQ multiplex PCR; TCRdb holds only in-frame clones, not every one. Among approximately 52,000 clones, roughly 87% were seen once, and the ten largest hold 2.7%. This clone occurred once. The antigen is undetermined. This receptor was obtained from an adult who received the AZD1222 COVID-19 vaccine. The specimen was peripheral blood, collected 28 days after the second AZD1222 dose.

The CDR3 loop reads CASSVDVTVLEQYF. Here the CDR3 DNA reads TGTGCCAGCAGCGTAGATGTGACAGTCCTCGAGCAGTACTTC. This chain connects TRBV9 to TRBJ2-7; possibly TRBD1 for D (5 bases). Deletions cut 0 bases from V and 6 bases from J, with 13 bases between. The CDR3 loop spans 14 amino acids. CDR1 SGDLS and CDR2 YYNGEE come from the germline V gene.